This T cell receptor beta chain was recovered during a study of blood T cell repertoires in COVID-19. For the study at large: Samples came from the United States, Italy and Spain, spanning acute and convalescent COVID-19.

The germline V gene has CDR1 SGHRS and CDR2 YFSETQ. Deletions cut 4 bases from V and 7 bases from J, with 14 bases between. The CDR3 loop spans 13 amino acids. Original processing methods: Amplification from reference gene primers served as the basis for estimated nucleated cell counts. Sequencing used immunoSEQ multiplex PCR; TCRdb keeps in-frame clones, though not all of them. D and trimming come from the DNA, and the V and J calls and clone size come from that table. The top ten hold about 1% of the sample, which has about 190,000 clones, roughly 89% seen once. This receptor was identified in a woman younger than 35 who had recovered from COVID-19. The chain joins TRBV5-1 to TRBJ1-1; D not resolved. The sample comprised peripheral blood. In DNA, the CDR3 is TGCGCCAGCAGCCCTAATGACAAGTTTGAAGCTTTCTTT. Amino acid sequence: CASSPNDKFEAFF.